This T cell receptor beta chain was captured in a study of cytomegalovirus exposure and HLA in healthy donors. The CDR3 contains 15 residues. V lost 2 bases and J 0 bases, leaving 10 bases between the germline ends. CDR1 SGHTA and CDR2 FQGNSA come from the germline V gene. With 60 Vbeta and 13 Jbeta primers, the PCR was carried out. Profiled with immunoSEQ multiplex PCR; TCRdb holds only in-frame clones, not every one. The table includes 140,000 or so clones, 75% to 90% detected once. The rearrangement links TRBV7-2 to TRBJ1-1; D remains ambiguous. This TCR derives from a man between 35 and 55 years old in good health and CMV-seronegative. Sequenced material: PBMCs. CDR3 DNA sequence: TGTGCCAGCAGCTTACAGCAGGCAATGAACACTGAAGCTTTCTTT. It specifies CASSLQQAMNTEAFF. The full variable domain, with the rest looked up from reference TRBV7-2 and TRBJ1-1, is GAGVSQSPSNKVTEKGKDVELRCDPISGHTALYWYRQSLGQGLEFLIYFQGNSAPDKSGLPSDRFSAERTGGSVSTLTIQRTQQEDSAVYLCASSLQQAMNTEAFFGQGTRLTVV.